This T cell receptor (beta chain) came from a study of shared clonotypes between healthy human individuals. Genomic DNA from each subset was divided evenly over several immunoSEQ plates. Produced via immunoSEQ multiplex PCR; TCRdb's table is partial and in-frame only. The table shows millions of clones, with around nine tenths occurring only once. The CDR3 spans 13 residues. Trimming took off 5 bases at V and 7 bases at J, with 14 bases between the two ends. Germline-derived CDR1 and CDR2 are MNHEY and SMNVEV (reference sequence). Material for sequencing was naive CD4+ T cells sorted from blood. Specified subset: CD45RA+ positively selected. This receptor was obtained from a man between 18 and 29 years old in good health. The chain couples TRBV27 to TRBJ1-2; D remains ambiguous. The chain's CDR3 is CASSPRNGGGYTF. Here the CDR3 DNA reads TGTGCCAGCAGTCCCCGTAACGGAGGTGGCTACACCTTC.